Only one count was recorded for the clone carrying this TCR beta chain. The antigen is unknown. Assay used: immunoSEQ multiplex PCR; TCRdb lists only in-frame clones, some missing. The sample records more than 4,500 clones, almost 98% being singletons. Each sample had roughly 19,000–100,000 sorted naive CD8+ T cells. The data belong to a study of naive CD8 T cells in extremely preterm neonates. CDR1 is SGDLS, CDR2 YYNGEE, per germline. The CDR3 is made up of 20 amino acids. V was pared by 0 bases and J by 4 bases, with 12 bases of the junction left unmatched. General study findings and limits: Preterm CDR3s were shorter than older groups', with fewer N additions and less trimming.

V is TRBV9 and J is TRBJ2-3, with 15 bases matching TRBD2. The sequenced sample was naive CD8+ T cells from blood. The source of this sequence is a human donor in good health. DNA of the CDR3: TGTGCCAGCAGCGTAGACTTGTCCGGGACTAGCGGGAGGTCCCCAGATACGCAGTATTTT. Its protein is CASSVDLSGTSGRSPDTQYF. The full variable domain, its missing parts supplied by reference TRBV9 and TRBJ2-3, is DSGVTQTPKHLITATGQRVTLRCSPRSGDLSVYWYQQSLDQGLQFLIQYYNGEERAKGNILERFSAQQFPDLHSELNLSSLELGDSALYFCASSVDLSGTSGRSPDTQYFGPGTRLTVL.